A single sample gave rise to the 23 T cell receptor beta chains below, sequenced in a study of EBV T-cell therapy then PD-1 blockade in nasopharyngeal carcinoma. Repertoires were generated with immunoSEQ multiplex PCR, while TCRdb's copy carries only in-frame clones and drops some. The sample contains 20,000 to 25,000 clones, about 88% of which appear only once. No antigen has been assigned to these receptors. Specified time point: 266 days after commencement of treatment, after nivolumab therapy. Treatment here: AdE1-LMPpoly-expanded autologous EBV-specific T-cell therapy followed by anti-PD-1 nivolumab. The sequences come from CD8+ T cells from blood, collected at day 266 from a patient whose treatment included autologous EBV-specific T cells and nivolumab. The receptor source for this set is a man aged 35 to 55 with nasopharyngeal carcinoma.

The rearrangement uses TRBV9 and TRBJ1-5; 7 bases agree with TRBD1. Trimming at V came to 4 bases and at J to 4 bases, leaving 5 bases not matched to a gene. The CDR3 spans 14 residues. Per the germline V gene, CDR1 is SGDLS and CDR2 is YYNGEE. Here the CDR3 DNA reads TGTGCCAGCAGCCCTGGGACAGTAAATCAGCCCCAGCATTTT. Its translation: CASSPGTVNQPQHF.

CDR3 region: CASSSGQNQETQYF. In nucleotides, the CDR3 is TGTGCCAGCAGCTCTGGACAGAACCAAGAGACCCAGTACTTC. V is TRBV5-4 and J is TRBJ2-5, with D possibly matching TRBD1 (6 bases). V shed 3 bases and J shed 0 bases, with 9 bases lying between them. CDR3 length: 14 residues. Germline CDR1 reads SGHNT; CDR2 reads YYREEE (reference sequence).

This chain uses TRBV7-9 with TRBJ2-6, with D perhaps matching TRBD1 (6 bases). The CDR3 consists of 16 residues. The germline V gene encodes CDR1 SEHNR and CDR2 FQNEAQ (reference sequence). The ends were cut back, 4 bases at V and 2 bases at J, with 12 bases in the middle. The CDR3 region is CASSSLRGTGANVLTF. The CDR3 DNA is TGTGCCAGCAGCTCCCTCAGGGGAACTGGGGCCAACGTCCTGACTTTC.

The chain recombines TRBV5-1 with TRBJ1-2; 12 nucleotides line up with TRBD1. Germline CDR1 SGHRS, CDR2 YFSETQ. The CDR3 consists of 15 residues. Trimming removed 4 bases from V and 7 bases from J; junction bases left unmatched: 8. The CDR3 reads CASSPPGQGAGGYTF. The DNA of the CDR3 is TGCGCCAGCAGCCCACCGGGACAGGGGGCCGGTGGCTACACCTTC.

This clone was seen once. V and J are TRBV6-2 or TRBV6-3 and TRBJ2-1; D may be TRBD1 (6 bases). The CDR3 totals 14 residues. Germline lookup yields CDR1 MNHEY and CDR2 SVGEGT. The V end was cut by 0 bases, the J end by 8 bases, with 11 bases between. CDR3 region: CASSYSKYRDEQFF. DNA of the CDR3: TGTGCCAGCAGTTACTCGAAATACAGGGATGAGCAGTTCTTC.

This clone was seen a handful of times. This chain uses TRBV27 with TRBJ1-2; D is unclear. V was cut by 6 bases and J by 5 bases, with 7 bases left in between. The CDR3 consists of 11 residues. The germline V gene encodes CDR1 MNHEY and CDR2 SMNVEV (reference sequence). The CDR3 loop reads CASSGGYGYTF. The CDR3 nucleotides are TGTGCCAGCAGCGGCGGTTATGGCTACACCTTC.

The V and J genes are TRBV9 and TRBJ2-1, with 9 bases matching TRBD2. In germline, CDR1 is SGDLS, CDR2 YYNGEE. The CDR3 loop spans 17 amino acids. J lost 8 bases, V lost 0 bases, and 12 bases had no gene match. CDR3 nucleotide sequence: TGTGCCAGCAGCGTAGATTTAGGGAGCGGGGGGCGAGATGAGCAGTTCTTC. Translated, it gives CASSVDLGSGGRDEQFF. The full variable domain, with the rest looked up from reference TRBV9 and TRBJ2-1, is DSGVTQTPKHLITATGQRVTLRCSPRSGDLSVYWYQQSLDQGLQFLIQYYNGEERAKGNILERFSAQQFPDLHSELNLSSLELGDSALYFCASSVDLGSGGRDEQFFGPGTRLTVL.

V gene TRBV4-3 combines with J gene TRBJ1-5; 8 nucleotides align to TRBD1. After removal of 0 bases from V and 4 bases from J, the junction contained 5 bases not matched to a gene. This CDR3 is 16 amino acids long. Germline V gene sequence: CDR1 LGHNA, CDR2 YSLEER. CDR3 residues: CASSQDYRGGNQPQHF. CDR3 DNA sequence: TGCGCCAGCAGCCAAGATTACAGGGGGGGGAATCAGCCCCAGCATTTT.

The chain joins TRBV6-5 to TRBJ1-2; TRBD1 matches 8 bases. From germline, CDR1 is MNHEY and CDR2 SVGAGI. V shed 5 bases, J shed 4 bases, and the junction held 6 bases outside the gene matches. This CDR3 region has 14 residues. CDR3: CASSRQGSFYGYTF. The DNA for the CDR3 is TGTGCCAGCAGTCGACAGGGGAGCTTCTATGGCTACACCTTC.

The chain carries TRBV7-9 and TRBJ1-1; no clear D. CDR3 length: 12 amino acids. V lost 5 bases and J 11 bases, leaving 15 bases between the germline ends. Germline lookup yields CDR1 SEHNR and CDR2 FQNEAQ (reference sequence). The CDR3 DNA reads TGTGCCAGCAGCCCAGGCAGCGGTGAGGCTTTCTTT. This translates into CASSPGSGEAFF.

This clone has only a few counts. V usage is TRBV7-2 and J usage is TRBJ2-7; TRBD1 agrees at 7 bases. The CDR3 contains 14 residues. Germline V gives CDR1 SGHTA, CDR2 FQGNSA. With V trimmed by 5 bases and J by 2 bases, 6 bases remained unmatched. The CDR3 region has the DNA TGTGCCAGCAGCCAAAACAGGGGAACCTACGAGCAGTACTTC. It is translated as CASSQNRGTYEQYF.

V usage is TRBV28 and J usage is TRBJ1-3; possibly TRBD1 for D (6 bases). V dropped 8 bases and J dropped 0 bases, with 14 bases sitting between them. This CDR3 region has 15 residues. Germline loops: CDR1 MDHEN, CDR2 SYDVKM. The CDR3 region has the DNA TGTGCCAGCGGGGGGCCCAAATCCTCTGGAAACACCATATATTTT. This codes for CASGGPKSSGNTIYF.

The chain combines TRBV7-8 with TRBJ1-2; TRBD1 might be the D (6 bases). Trimming removed 5 bases at V and 10 bases at J, with 14 bases between. This CDR3 contains 12 residues. The germline V gene encodes CDR1 SGHVS and CDR2 FQNEAQ. The DNA of the CDR3 is TGTGCCAGCAGCCCCCGGACAGCTAACTACACCTTC. The encoded protein is CASSPRTANYTF.

The V gene is TRBV6-4, the J gene TRBJ2-3, with 12 bases lining up with TRBD2. With 2 bases clipped from V and 5 bases from J, the junction kept 2 bases outside the gene matches. The CDR3 extends over 15 amino acids. Germline values: CDR1 MRHNA, CDR2 SNTAGT. CDR3 bases: TGTGCCAGCAGTGACCAGACTAGCGGGGGAGATACGCAGTATTTT. As protein: CASSDQTSGGDTQYF.

The chain employs TRBV11-2 and TRBJ1-1; possible D gene TRBD1, 6 bases. Germline-derived CDR1 and CDR2 are SGHAT and FQNNGV. The CDR3 length is 12 residues. With 6 bases removed from V and 6 bases from J, the gap between germline ends came to 11 bases. CDR3: CASRLGTPEAFF. The DNA of the CDR3 is TGTGCCAGCAGGCTCGGGACACCTGAAGCTTTCTTT.

The V gene is TRBV7-3, the J gene TRBJ1-1; D is unclear. The CDR3 totals 13 residues. V dropped 6 bases and J dropped 5 bases, with 13 bases sitting between them. Germline V CDR1 and CDR2: SGHTA, FQGTGA. The CDR3: CASSMYLGTEAFF. The DNA for the CDR3 is TGTGCCAGCAGTATGTATTTGGGTACTGAAGCTTTCTTT.

This chain connects TRBV7-8 to TRBJ1-6, with 7 bases that match TRBD1. Germline CDR1 is SGHVS and CDR2 is FQNEAQ. V lost 1 base, J lost 4 bases, and 4 bases stayed unmatched. The CDR3 is 16 residues long. The CDR3 sequence: CASSLGGQLYNSPLHF. The CDR3 DNA reads TGTGCCAGCAGCTTAGGGGGACAGCTATATAATTCACCCCTCCACTTT.

This chain joins TRBV29-1 and TRBJ1-3, with D perhaps matching TRBD1 (5 bases). Trimming shortened V by 4 bases and J by 2 bases, and 9 bases separated the two germline ends. This CDR3 spans 13 amino acids. Germline CDR1 and CDR2: SQVTM and ANQGSEA. In DNA, the CDR3 is TGCAGCGTTGTGGGGGGACCTGGAAACACCATATATTTT. It yields the protein CSVVGGPGNTIYF.

The chain carries TRBV3-1 (or the pseudogene TRBV3-2) and TRBJ1-1, with TRBD1 as a possible D gene (5 bases). Germline CDR1 reads LGHDT; CDR2 reads YNNKEL (reference sequence). Trimming removed 1 base at V and 0 bases at J, with 9 bases between. This CDR3 has 15 residues. DNA of the CDR3: TGTGCCAGCAGCCAAGTCGGGGGAATGAACACTGAAGCTTTCTTT. Amino acid sequence: CASSQVGGMNTEAFF.

The chain combines TRBV24-1 with TRBJ2-2; D remains ambiguous. Trimming shortened V by 3 bases and J by 7 bases, and 11 bases separated the two germline ends. The CDR3 extends over 14 amino acids. CDR1 is KGHDR, CDR2 SFDVKD, per germline. The CDR3 spells CATSDPSGGGELFF. CDR3 bases: TGTGCCACCAGTGATCCCTCGGGTGGCGGGGAGCTGTTTTTT.

The DNA of the CDR3 is TGTGCCACCAGTGATGGGTGGTCGAGCTCTGGAAACACCATATATTTT. Protein sequence: CATSDGWSSSGNTIYF. The V gene is TRBV24-1, the J gene TRBJ1-3; the D is unclear. CDR1 is KGHDR, CDR2 SFDVKD, per germline. Trimming cost V 3 bases and J 0 bases, with 11 bases left between them. This CDR3 contains 16 residues.

This clone was counted a few times. The chain joins TRBV6-2 or TRBV6-3 to TRBJ1-5; unclear D gene. Looked up from germline, CDR1 is MNHEY and CDR2 is SVGEGT. CDR3 length: 15 amino acids. The V and J ends lost 5 bases and 0 bases respectively, with 11 bases between them. The CDR3: CASSLGRSSNQPQHF. The CDR3 DNA follows: TGTGCCAGCAGTCTCGGACGGTCTAGCAATCAGCCCCAGCATTTT.

This clone has only a few counts. This chain joins TRBV19 and TRBJ1-5, with D maybe TRBD1 (5 bases). The CDR3 consists of 12 residues. The germline CDR1 and CDR2 sequences are LNHDA and SQIVND (reference sequence). V lost 5 bases, J lost 9 bases, and 11 bases lay in between. CDR3: CASSYSGRPQHF. CDR3 nucleotides: TGTGCCAGTAGTTATTCAGGGAGGCCCCAGCATTTT. Looking up the rest from reference TRBV19 and TRBJ1-5 gives the full variable domain: DGGITQSPKYLFRKEGQNVTLSCEQNLNHDAMYWYRQDPGQGLRLIYYSQIVNDFQKGDIAEGYSVSREKKESFPLTVTSAQKNPTAFYLCASSYSGRPQHFGDGTRLSIL.